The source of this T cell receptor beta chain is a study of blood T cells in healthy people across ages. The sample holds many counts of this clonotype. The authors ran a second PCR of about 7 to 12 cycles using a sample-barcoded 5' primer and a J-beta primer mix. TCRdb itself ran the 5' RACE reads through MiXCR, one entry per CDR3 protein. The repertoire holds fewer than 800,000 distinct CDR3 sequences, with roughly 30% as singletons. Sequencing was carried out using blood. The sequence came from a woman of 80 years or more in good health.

The chain's CDR3 is CASRLGQGYGYTF. The CDR3 bases are TGTGCCAGCAGACTAGGACAGGGCTATGGCTACACCTTC. V usage is TRBV3-1 and J usage is TRBJ1-2; 8 bases agree with TRBD1. Germline V gene sequence: CDR1 LGHDT, CDR2 YNNKEL (reference sequence). With 6 bases clipped from V and 4 bases from J, the junction kept 4 bases outside the gene matches. The CDR3 runs to 13 residues.